Sample share makes the clone carrying this TCR beta chain medium-sized. Its antigen is unknown. The sample comes from a study of T cells in localized non-small cell lung cancer. Findings of the study overall: Appearances in adjacent lung were noted for a median roughly 58 of the top 100 tumor clones.

Only in-frame clones appear in the TCRdb table, and some are missing; sequencing was by immunoSEQ multiplex PCR. The sample lists more than 950 clones; about 14% were seen once. Per germline, CDR1 SGHNT and CDR2 YENEEA. The CDR3 loop spans 14 amino acids. With 6 bases removed from V and 5 bases from J, the gap between germline ends came to 16 bases. This clonotype was sampled from a male donor older than 55 with stage I lung adenocarcinoma. Material: normal lung tissue next to the tumor, obtained before any cancer treatment. This chain uses TRBV11-3 with TRBJ2-5; TRBD1 is a possible D gene (6 bases). CDR3 DNA sequence: TGTGCCAGCAGTTCGGGACAAGTACACGAGACCCAGTACTTC. It translates to CASSSGQVHETQYF.